Listed below are T cell receptor beta chains from one sample, sequenced in a study of molecular identifiers for immune sequencing clone quantification. TCRdb used MiXCR to reprocess the PCR reads, holding one entry per CDR3 protein. The sample holds about 86,000 distinct CDR3 sequences; roughly 25% are singletons and the top ten take approximately 0.78%. Input material: naive CD8+ T cells from blood, with Jurkat cell RNA spiked in. These receptors were taken from a human donor in good health. Some libraries in this study had Jurkat cell RNA spiked in. Each CDR3 is given with its conserved first and last residue. The D gene is left open where the match is weak. Size is stated for part of the rows, as once, few or many counts, or as a class when the clone is expanded.

>TRBV7-9|.|.|TRBJ2-7
CASSLPPSF
TGTGCCAGCAGCCTTCCCCCTAGCTTC
>TRBV29-1|TRBD1|many|TRBJ2-2
CSVKGQGINTGELFF
TGCAGCGTTAAAGGACAGGGGATTAACACCGGGGAGCTGTTTTTT
>TRBV11-2|.|.|TRBJ2-7
CASRHLEQYF
TGTGCCAGCCGCCATCTAGAGCAGTACTTC
>TRBV20-1|.|few|TRBJ2-5
CSARDRTQETQYF
TGCAGTGCTAGGGACAGAACGCAAGAGACCCAGTACTTC
>TRBV12-3/TRBV12-4|.|many|TRBJ2-2
CASSFSLAWENTGELFF
TGTGCCAGCAGTTTCAGCCTAGCGTGGGAAAACACCGGGGAGCTGTTTTTT
>TRBV30|TRBD2|.|TRBJ2-7
CAWVGLAGQEQYF
TGTGCCTGGGTAGGACTAGCGGGCCAAGAGCAGTACTTC
>TRBV27|TRBD2|many|TRBJ2-7
CASSLGTSMVYEQYF
TGTGCCAGCAGTTTAGGGACTAGCATGGTCTACGAGCAGTACTTC
>TRBV5-6|.|many|TRBJ1-1
CASSPSWDTEAFF
TGTGCCAGCAGTCCATCGTGGGACACTGAAGCTTTCTTT
>TRBV25-1|TRBD1|many|TRBJ2-7
CASSPLRQGDYEQYF
TGTGCCAGCAGTCCCCTTCGACAGGGGGACTACGAGCAGTACTTC
>TRBV7-9|TRBD1|.|TRBJ2-7
CASSLPTVGQGAWEQYF
TGTGCCAGCAGCTTACCTACCGTGGGACAGGGGGCATGGGAGCAGTACTTC